This TCR beta chain was sequenced in a study of cytomegalovirus exposure and HLA in healthy donors. Study in general: HLA-typed donors contributed around 88 million unique TCRs, which were held in an early data release.

Study outcomes and limitations: Later analysis placed DRB1 highest and HLA-C lowest in TCR association rates, which differed by HLA locus. Analysis was carried out at a later point, and it linked a missense DCLRE1C variant to TCR beta V- and J-gene trimming.

Details on this clone: Its antigen is unknown.

Trimming removed 2 bases from V and 2 bases from J, with 17 bases in between. The V gene's germline CDR1 is SGHAT and CDR2 FQNNGV. The CDR3 is 17 residues long. The PCR had 60 Vbeta and 13 Jbeta primers. TCRdb's copy holds only in-frame clones and misses some; the assay was immunoSEQ multiplex PCR. The sample lists 150,000 or so clones, about 85% occurring once. Nominally healthy donors provided the samples, though records likely missed some immune exposures. Input material: PBMCs. The source is a man aged 30 to 39 in good health and CMV-seropositive. The chain has TRBV11-2 and TRBJ2-3, with D maybe TRBD2 (6 bases). The CDR3 DNA reads TGTGCCAGCAGCTTATCCGCCGGGCGGGGAGCCACAGATACGCAGTATTTT. Translated: CASSLSAGRGATDTQYF.